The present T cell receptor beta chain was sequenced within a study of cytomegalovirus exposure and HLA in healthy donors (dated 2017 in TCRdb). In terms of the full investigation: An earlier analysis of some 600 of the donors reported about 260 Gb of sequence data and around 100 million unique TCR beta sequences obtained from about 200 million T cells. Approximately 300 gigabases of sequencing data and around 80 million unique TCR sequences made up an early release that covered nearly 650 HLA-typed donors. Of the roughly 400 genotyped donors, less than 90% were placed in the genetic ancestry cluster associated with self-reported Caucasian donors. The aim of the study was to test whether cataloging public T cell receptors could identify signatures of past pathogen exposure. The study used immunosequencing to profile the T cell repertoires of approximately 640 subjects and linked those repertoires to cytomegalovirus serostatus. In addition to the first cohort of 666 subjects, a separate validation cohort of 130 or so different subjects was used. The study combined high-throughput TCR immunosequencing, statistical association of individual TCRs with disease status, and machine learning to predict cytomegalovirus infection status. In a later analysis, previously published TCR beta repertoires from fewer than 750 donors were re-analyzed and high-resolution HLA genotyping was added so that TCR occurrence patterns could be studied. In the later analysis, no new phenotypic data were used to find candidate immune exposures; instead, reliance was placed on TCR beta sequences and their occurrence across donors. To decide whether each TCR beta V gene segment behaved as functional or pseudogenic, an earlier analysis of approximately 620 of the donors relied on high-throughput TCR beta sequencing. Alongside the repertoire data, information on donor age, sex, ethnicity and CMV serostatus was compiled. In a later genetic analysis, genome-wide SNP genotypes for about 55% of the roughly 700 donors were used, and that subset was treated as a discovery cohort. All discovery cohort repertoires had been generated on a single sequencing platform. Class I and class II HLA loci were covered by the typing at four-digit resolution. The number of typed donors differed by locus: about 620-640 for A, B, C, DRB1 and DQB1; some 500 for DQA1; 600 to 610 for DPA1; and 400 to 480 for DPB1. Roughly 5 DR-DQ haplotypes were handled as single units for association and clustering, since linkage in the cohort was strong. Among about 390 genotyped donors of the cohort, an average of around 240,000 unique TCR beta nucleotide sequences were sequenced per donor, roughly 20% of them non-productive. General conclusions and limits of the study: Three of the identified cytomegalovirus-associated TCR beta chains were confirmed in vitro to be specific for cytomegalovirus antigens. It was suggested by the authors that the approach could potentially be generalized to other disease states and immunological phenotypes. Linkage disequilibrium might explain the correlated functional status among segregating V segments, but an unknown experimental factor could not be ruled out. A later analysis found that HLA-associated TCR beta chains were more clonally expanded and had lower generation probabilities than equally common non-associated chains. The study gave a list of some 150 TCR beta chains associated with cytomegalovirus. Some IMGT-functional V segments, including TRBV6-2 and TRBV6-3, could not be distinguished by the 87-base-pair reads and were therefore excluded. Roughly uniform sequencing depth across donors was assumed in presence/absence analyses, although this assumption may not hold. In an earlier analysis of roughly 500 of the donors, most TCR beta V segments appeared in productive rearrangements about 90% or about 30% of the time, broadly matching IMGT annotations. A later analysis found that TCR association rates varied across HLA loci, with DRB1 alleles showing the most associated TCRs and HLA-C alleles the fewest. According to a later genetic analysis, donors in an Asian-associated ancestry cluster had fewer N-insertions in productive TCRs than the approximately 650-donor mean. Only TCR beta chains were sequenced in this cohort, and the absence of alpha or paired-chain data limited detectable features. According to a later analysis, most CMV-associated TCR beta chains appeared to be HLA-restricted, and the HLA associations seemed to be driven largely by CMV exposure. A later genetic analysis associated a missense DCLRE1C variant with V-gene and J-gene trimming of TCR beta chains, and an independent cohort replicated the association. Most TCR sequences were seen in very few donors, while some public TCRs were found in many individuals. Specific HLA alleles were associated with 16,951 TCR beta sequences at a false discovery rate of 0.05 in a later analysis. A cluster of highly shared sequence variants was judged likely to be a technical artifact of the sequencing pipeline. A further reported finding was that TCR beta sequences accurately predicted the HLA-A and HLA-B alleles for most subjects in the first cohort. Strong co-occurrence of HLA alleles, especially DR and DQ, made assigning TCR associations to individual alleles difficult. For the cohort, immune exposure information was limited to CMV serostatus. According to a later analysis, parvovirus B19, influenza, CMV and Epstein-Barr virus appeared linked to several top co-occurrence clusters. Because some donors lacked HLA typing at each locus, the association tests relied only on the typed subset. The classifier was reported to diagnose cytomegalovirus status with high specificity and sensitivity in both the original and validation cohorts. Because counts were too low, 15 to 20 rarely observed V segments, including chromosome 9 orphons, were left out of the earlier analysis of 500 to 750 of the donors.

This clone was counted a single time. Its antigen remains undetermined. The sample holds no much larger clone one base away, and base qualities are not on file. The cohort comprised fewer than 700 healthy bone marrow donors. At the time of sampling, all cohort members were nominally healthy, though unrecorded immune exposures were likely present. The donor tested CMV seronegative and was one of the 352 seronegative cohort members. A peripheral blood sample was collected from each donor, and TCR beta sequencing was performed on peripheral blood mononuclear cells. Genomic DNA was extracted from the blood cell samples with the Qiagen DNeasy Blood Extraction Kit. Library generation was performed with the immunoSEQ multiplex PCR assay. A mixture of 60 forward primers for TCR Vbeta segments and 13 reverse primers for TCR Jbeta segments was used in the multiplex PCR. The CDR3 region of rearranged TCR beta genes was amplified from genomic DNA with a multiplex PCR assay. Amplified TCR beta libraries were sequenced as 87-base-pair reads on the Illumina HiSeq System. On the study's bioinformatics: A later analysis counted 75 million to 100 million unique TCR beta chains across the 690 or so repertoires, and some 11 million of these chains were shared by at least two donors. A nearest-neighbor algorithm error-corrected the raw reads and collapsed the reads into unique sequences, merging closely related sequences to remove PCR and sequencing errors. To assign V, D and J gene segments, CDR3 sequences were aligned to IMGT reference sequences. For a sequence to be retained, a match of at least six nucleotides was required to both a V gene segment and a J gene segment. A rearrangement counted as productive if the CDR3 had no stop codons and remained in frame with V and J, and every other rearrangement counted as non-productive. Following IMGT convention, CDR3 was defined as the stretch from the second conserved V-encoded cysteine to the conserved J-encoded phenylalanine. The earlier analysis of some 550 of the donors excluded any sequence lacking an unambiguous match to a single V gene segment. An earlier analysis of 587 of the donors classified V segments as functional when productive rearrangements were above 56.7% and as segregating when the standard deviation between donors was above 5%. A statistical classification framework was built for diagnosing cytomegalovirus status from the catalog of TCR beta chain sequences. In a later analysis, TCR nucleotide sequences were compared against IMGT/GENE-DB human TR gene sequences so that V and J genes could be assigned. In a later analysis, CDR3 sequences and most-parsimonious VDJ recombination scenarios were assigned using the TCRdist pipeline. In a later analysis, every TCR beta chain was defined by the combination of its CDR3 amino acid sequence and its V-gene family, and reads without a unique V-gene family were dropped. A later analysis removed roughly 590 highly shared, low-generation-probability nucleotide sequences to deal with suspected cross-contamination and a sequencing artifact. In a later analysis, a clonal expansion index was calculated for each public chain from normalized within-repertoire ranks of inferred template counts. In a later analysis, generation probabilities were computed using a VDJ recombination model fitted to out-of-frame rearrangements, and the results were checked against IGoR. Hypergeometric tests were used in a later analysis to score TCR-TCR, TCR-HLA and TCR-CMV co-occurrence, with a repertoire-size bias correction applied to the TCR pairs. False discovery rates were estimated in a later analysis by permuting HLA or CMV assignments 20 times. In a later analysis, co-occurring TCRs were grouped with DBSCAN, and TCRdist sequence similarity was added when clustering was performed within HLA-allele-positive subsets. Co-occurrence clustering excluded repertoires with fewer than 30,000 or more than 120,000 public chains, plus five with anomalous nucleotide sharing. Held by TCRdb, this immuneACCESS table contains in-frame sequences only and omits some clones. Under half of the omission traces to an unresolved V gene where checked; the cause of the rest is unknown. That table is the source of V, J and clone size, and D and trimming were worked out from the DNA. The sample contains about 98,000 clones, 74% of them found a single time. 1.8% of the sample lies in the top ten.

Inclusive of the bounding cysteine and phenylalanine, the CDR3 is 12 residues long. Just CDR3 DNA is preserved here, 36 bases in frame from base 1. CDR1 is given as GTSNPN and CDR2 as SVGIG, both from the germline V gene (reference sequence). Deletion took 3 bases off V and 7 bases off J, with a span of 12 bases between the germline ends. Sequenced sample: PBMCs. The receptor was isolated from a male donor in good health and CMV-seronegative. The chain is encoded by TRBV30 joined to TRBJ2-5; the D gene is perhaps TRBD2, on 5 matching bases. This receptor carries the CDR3 CAWSGLAGTQYF. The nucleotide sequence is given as TGTGCCTGGAGCGGACTTGCAGGGACCCAGTACTTC. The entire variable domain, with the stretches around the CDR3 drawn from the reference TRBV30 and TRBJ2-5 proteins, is SQTIHQWPATLVQPVGSPLSLECTVEGTSNPNLYWYRQAAGRGLQLLFYSVGIGQISSEVPQNLSASRPQDRQFILSSKKLLLSDSGFYLCAWSGLAGTQYFGPGTRLLVL.